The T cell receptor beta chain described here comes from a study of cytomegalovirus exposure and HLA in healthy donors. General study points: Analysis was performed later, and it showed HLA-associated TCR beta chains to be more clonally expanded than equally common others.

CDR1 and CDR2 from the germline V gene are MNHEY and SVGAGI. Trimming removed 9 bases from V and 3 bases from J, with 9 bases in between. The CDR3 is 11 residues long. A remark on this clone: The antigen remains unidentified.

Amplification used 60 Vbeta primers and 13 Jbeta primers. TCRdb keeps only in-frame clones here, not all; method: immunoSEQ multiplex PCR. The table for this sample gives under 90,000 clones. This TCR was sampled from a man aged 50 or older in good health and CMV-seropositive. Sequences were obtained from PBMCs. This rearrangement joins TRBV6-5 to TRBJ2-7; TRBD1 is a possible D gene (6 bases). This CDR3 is CASGRGYEQYV. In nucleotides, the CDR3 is TGTGCCAGTGGCAGGGGCTACGAGCAGTACGTC.